The sequence of this T cell receptor (beta chain) was determined in a study of blood T cell repertoires in COVID-19. Study at large: Acute and convalescent COVID-19 samples came from the United States, Italy and Spain.

Germline V lookup: CDR1 SGHNT, CDR2 YYREEE (reference sequence). V shed 3 bases and J 1 base; nucleotides not matched to a gene: 6. CDR3 length equals 15 residues. Clones were read by immunoSEQ multiplex PCR, and TCRdb kept only the in-frame ones, dropping some. The sample comprises a few hundred thousand clones, about 80% of which are singletons, and about 1.3% rests with the top ten. This clonotype originated in a woman in her thirties or forties with acute COVID-19. This chain connects TRBV5-4 to TRBJ1-1, with TRBD1 identical over 7 bases. Sequencing used PBMCs or T cells enriched from blood (not recorded which). The CDR3 DNA is TGTGCCAGCAGCTCCCCGTCAGGGGGGAACACTGAAGCTTTCTTT. It codes for CASSSPSGGNTEAFF.